What follows is one T cell receptor beta chain and its context. The antigen remains undetermined. Measured with immunoSEQ multiplex PCR; TCRdb has only the in-frame clones, and not every one. The sample includes about 2.4 million clones, 93% of them seen just once. The sample is drawn from a study of shared clonotypes between healthy human individuals. Study context: The donor group consisted of a couple of women and a few men, aged 18 to 49. Whole-study findings and limits: Clonotype sharing among the donors was expected to vary with sequencing depth.

It was into CD45RA+ naive and CD45RA-negative memory subsets that the CD4+ cells were split. Germline lookup yields CDR1 MDHEN and CDR2 SYDVKM. The junction had 19 bases not matched to a gene; V was cut back by 3 bases and J by 3 bases. This CDR3 comprises 19 residues. The sequenced sample was naive CD4+ T cells from PBMCs. Noted subset: CD45RA+ positively selected. The source is a man aged 18-30 years in good health. Some clones in this sample may be carry-over from other donors' samples. The chain has TRBV28 and TRBJ2-7, with 8 nucleotides matching TRBD1. The CDR3 DNA reads as TGTGCCAGCAGTTTGCCCCAATCGGGTACAGGGACAGGCCGCTACGAGCAGTACTTC. Translation gives CASSLPQSGTGTGRYEQYF.